Following are 18 T cell receptor beta chains from one sample sequenced in a study of radiotherapy plus CTLA-4 blockade in lung cancer. TCRdb's copy holds only in-frame clones and misses some; the assay was immunoSEQ multiplex PCR. This sample has about 39,000 clones; roughly 73% occur once, and the top ten carry under 25%. Here the sequenced sample was peripheral blood, taken from a patient treated with radiotherapy plus ipilimumab. These receptors were obtained from a human donor with non-small cell lung cancer that progressed on radiotherapy plus ipilimumab.

This sequence joins TRBV9 and TRBJ2-3, with 8 bases matching TRBD2. The CDR3 is 16 residues long. Unmatched junction bases numbered 6, after V lost 0 bases and J lost 3 bases. The germline gives CDR1 SGDLS, CDR2 YYNGEE. The CDR3 DNA reads as TGTGCCAGCAGCGTAGGCGTTAGCGGGGCAACAGATACGCAGTATTTT. Translating it yields CASSVGVSGATDTQYF.

The J gene is TRBJ1-5, the V gene TRBV6-1; no reliable D call. Germline CDR1 and CDR2: MNHNS and SASEGT. The V end lost 6 bases, the J end lost 7 bases, and 10 bases lay between the germline ends. The CDR3 runs 12 residues. For the CDR3, the DNA is TGTGCCAGCAGGGGGTCGGGACAGCCCCAGCATTTT. It codes for CASRGSGQPQHF.

This rearrangement joins TRBV7-3 to TRBJ2-7, with a possible D match to TRBD1 (5 bases). Trimming took 2 bases from V and 2 from J, leaving 13 bases between them. There are 15 residues in the CDR3. Looked up from germline, CDR1 is SGHTA and CDR2 is FQGTGA. Here the CDR3 reads CASSLGRVGTYEQYF. In nucleotides, the CDR3 is TGTGCCAGCAGCTTAGGCAGGGTGGGTACCTACGAGCAGTACTTC.

J is TRBJ2-5 and V is TRBV18, with D unclear. V was cut by 3 bases and J by 1 base, with 3 bases left in between. The germline V gene encodes CDR1 KGHSH and CDR2 LQKENI. There are 12 residues in the CDR3. The CDR3 protein is CASSPIQETQYF. In DNA, the CDR3 is TGTGCCAGCTCACCTATCCAAGAGACCCAGTACTTC.

The chain uses TRBV19 and TRBJ1-1, with 7 bases identical to TRBD1. The CDR3 has 12 amino acids. V trimming: 10 bases; J trimming: 11 bases; junction bases outside the gene matches: 13. From germline, CDR1 is LNHDA and CDR2 SQIVND (reference sequence). CDR3 amino acids: CATPSGSGGAFF. In DNA form, the CDR3 reads TGTGCCACCCCTTCGGGTTCAGGGGGGGCTTTCTTT.

V is TRBV6-8 and J is TRBJ1-5; weak D call: TRBD1 (6 bases). From germline, CDR1 is MNHGY and CDR2 SAAAGT. This CDR3 contains 18 residues. V was clipped by 7 bases and J by 0 bases, with 22 bases between them. CDR3 in amino acids: CASNLGDINLNSNQPQHF. The CDR3 DNA sequence: TGTGCCAGCAACCTAGGGGACATAAATTTAAATAGCAATCAGCCCCAGCATTTT.

The J gene is TRBJ1-1, the V gene TRBV5-1; D is possibly TRBD1 (5 bases). The CDR3 contains 15 residues. Trimming pared 4 bases from V and 0 bases from J, leaving 13 bases between. CDR1 and CDR2 (germline): SGHRS, YFSETQ. CDR3 region: CASSTDSRMNTEAFF. Here the CDR3 DNA reads TGCGCCAGCAGCACCGACAGCCGCATGAACACTGAAGCTTTCTTT.

The chain carries TRBV5-4 and TRBJ2-3; no clear D. Deletions cut 0 bases from V and 2 bases from J, with 4 bases between. The CDR3 has 13 residues. The germline V gene has CDR1 SGHNT and CDR2 YYREEE (reference sequence). The CDR3 sequence: CASSLVVTDTQYF. For the CDR3, the DNA is TGTGCCAGCAGCTTGGTCGTCACAGATACGCAGTATTTT.

J is TRBJ1-6 and V is TRBV16; D uncertain. Germline lookup yields CDR1 KGHSY and CDR2 FQNENV. The CDR3 loop spans 16 amino acids. V dropped 5 bases and J dropped 2 bases, with 13 bases sitting between them. The CDR3 region has the DNA TGTGCCAGCAGCACAACCGACAAGCCCTATAATTCACCCCTCCACTTT. Its protein product is CASSTTDKPYNSPLHF.

The chain has TRBV11-2 and TRBJ2-5, with D perhaps TRBD2 (6 bases). Germline CDR1 reads SGHAT; CDR2 reads FQNNGV. The CDR3 is 16 residues long. V dropped 8 bases and J dropped 2 bases, with 21 bases sitting between them. The CDR3: CASVVGVGGVQETQYF. CDR3 nucleotides: TGTGCCAGCGTGGTGGGGGTGGGCGGGGTACAAGAGACCCAGTACTTC.

This sequence joins TRBV5-4 and TRBJ1-2; 7 nucleotides match TRBD1. The germline CDR1 and CDR2 sequences are SGHNT and YYREEE (reference sequence). Trimming at V came to 2 bases and at J to 3 bases, leaving 13 bases not matched to a gene. The CDR3 length is 17 residues. CDR3 sequence: CASSLGNRGPIDYGYTF. CDR3 bases: TGTGCCAGCAGCTTAGGTAACAGGGGCCCTATCGACTATGGCTACACCTTC.

The chain recombines TRBV2 with TRBJ1-5; 9 positions match TRBD1. CDR1 is SNHLY and CDR2 is FYNNEI in the germline V gene. The CDR3 contains 12 residues. V lost 9 bases and J lost 4; bases outside the gene matches: 1. The CDR3 coding sequence is TGTGCCAGAGGGACAGGGAATCAGCCCCAGCATTTT. Translated, it gives CARGTGNQPQHF.

This chain uses TRBV5-4 with TRBJ1-5, with D perhaps matching TRBD1 (5 bases). CDR1 SGHNT and CDR2 YYREEE come from the germline V gene (reference sequence). The CDR3 consists of 14 residues. Trimming shortened V by 4 bases and J by 6 bases, and 14 bases separated the two germline ends. The CDR3 loop is CASSAGQGGQPQHF. The CDR3 coding sequence is TGTGCCAGCAGCGCTGGCCAGGGAGGTCAGCCCCAGCATTTT.

The V call is TRBV14, the J call TRBJ1-3, with 7 bases that match TRBD1. The CDR3 has 17 amino acids. V gave up 1 base and J gave up 2 bases; unmatched junction bases: 8. CDR1 and CDR2 from the germline V gene are SGHDN and FVKESK. The CDR3 nucleotides read TGTGCCAGCAGCCAAGTCATCGAGACAGGGACTGGAAACACCATATATTTT. Encoded protein: CASSQVIETGTGNTIYF.

The chain has TRBV7-2 and TRBJ1-1; D is uncertain. V was shortened by 5 bases and J by 0 bases, with 4 bases between the two germline ends. The CDR3 totals 12 residues. Germline lookup yields CDR1 SGHTA and CDR2 FQGNSA. The DNA of the CDR3 is TGTGCCAGCAGCCTAATGAACACTGAAGCTTTCTTT. Its protein product is CASSLMNTEAFF.

This clone was counted a few times. The V and J genes are TRBV12-5 and TRBJ1-2; no firm D call. The CDR3 is 14 amino acids. Germline V lookup: CDR1 LGHNT, CDR2 FRNRAP. V was shortened by 3 bases and J by 2 bases, with 10 bases between the two germline ends. The CDR3 coding sequence is TGTGCTAGTGGTTTTGAGGGCGGCAACTATGGCTACACCTTC. This sequence encodes CASGFEGGNYGYTF. The whole variable domain, remainder taken from reference TRBV12-5 and TRBJ1-2, is DARVTQTPRHKVTEMGQEVTMRCQPILGHNTVFWYRQTMMQGLELLAYFRNRAPLDDSGMPKDRFSAEMPDATLATLKIQPSEPRDSAVYFCASGFEGGNYGYTFGSGTRLTVV.

This clone was counted between two and nine times. The CDR3 is CASSQDLRDTMHYGYTF. The CDR3 DNA sequence: TGCGCCAGCAGCCAAGATCTAAGGGACACGATGCACTATGGCTACACCTTC. The rearrangement links TRBV4-3 to TRBJ1-2; D is possibly TRBD1 (6 bases). Germline V CDR1 and CDR2: LGHNA, YSLEER. V gave up 0 bases and J gave up 3 bases, with 17 bases separating them. The CDR3 is 17 amino acids.

This clone was counted a single time. This chain links TRBV11-1 with TRBJ2-7, with a possible D match to TRBD2 (5 bases). The CDR3 is 12 amino acids. The ends were cut back, 2 bases at V and 7 bases at J, with 9 bases in the middle. Per the germline V gene, CDR1 is SGHAT and CDR2 is FQDESV (reference sequence). CDR3 DNA sequence: TGTGCCAGCAGCTTAATCTCGGGAGAGCAGTACTTC. It yields the protein CASSLISGEQYF.